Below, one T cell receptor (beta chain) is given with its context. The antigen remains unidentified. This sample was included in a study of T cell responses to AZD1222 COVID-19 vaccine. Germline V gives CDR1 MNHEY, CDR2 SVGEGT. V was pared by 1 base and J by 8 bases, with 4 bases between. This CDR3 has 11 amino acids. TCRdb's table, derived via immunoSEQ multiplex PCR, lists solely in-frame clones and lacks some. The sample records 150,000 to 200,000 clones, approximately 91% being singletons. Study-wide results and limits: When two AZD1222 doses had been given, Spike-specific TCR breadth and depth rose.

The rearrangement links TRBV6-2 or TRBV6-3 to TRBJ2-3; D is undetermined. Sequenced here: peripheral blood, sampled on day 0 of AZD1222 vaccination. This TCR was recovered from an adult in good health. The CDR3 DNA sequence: TGTGCCAGCAGTTACTTGGTTACGCAGTATTTT. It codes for CASSYLVTQYF.